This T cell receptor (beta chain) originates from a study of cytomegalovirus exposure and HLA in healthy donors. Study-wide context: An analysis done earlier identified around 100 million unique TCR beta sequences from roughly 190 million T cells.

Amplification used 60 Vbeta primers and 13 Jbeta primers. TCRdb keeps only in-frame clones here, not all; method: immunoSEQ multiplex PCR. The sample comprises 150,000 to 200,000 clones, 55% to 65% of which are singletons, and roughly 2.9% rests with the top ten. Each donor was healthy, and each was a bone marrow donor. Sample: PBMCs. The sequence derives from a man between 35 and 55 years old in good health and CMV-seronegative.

CDR3 nucleotide sequence: TGTGCCAGCAGCCCCCCTATTGGACAGGTCACCGGGGAGCTGTTTTTT. The encoded protein is CASSPPIGQVTGELFF. The chain uses TRBV9 and TRBJ2-2; 7 bases align to TRBD1. Germline CDR1 is SGDLS and CDR2 is YYNGEE. The CDR3 length is 16 residues. Trimming removed 4 bases from V and 4 bases from J; junction bases left unmatched: 10.